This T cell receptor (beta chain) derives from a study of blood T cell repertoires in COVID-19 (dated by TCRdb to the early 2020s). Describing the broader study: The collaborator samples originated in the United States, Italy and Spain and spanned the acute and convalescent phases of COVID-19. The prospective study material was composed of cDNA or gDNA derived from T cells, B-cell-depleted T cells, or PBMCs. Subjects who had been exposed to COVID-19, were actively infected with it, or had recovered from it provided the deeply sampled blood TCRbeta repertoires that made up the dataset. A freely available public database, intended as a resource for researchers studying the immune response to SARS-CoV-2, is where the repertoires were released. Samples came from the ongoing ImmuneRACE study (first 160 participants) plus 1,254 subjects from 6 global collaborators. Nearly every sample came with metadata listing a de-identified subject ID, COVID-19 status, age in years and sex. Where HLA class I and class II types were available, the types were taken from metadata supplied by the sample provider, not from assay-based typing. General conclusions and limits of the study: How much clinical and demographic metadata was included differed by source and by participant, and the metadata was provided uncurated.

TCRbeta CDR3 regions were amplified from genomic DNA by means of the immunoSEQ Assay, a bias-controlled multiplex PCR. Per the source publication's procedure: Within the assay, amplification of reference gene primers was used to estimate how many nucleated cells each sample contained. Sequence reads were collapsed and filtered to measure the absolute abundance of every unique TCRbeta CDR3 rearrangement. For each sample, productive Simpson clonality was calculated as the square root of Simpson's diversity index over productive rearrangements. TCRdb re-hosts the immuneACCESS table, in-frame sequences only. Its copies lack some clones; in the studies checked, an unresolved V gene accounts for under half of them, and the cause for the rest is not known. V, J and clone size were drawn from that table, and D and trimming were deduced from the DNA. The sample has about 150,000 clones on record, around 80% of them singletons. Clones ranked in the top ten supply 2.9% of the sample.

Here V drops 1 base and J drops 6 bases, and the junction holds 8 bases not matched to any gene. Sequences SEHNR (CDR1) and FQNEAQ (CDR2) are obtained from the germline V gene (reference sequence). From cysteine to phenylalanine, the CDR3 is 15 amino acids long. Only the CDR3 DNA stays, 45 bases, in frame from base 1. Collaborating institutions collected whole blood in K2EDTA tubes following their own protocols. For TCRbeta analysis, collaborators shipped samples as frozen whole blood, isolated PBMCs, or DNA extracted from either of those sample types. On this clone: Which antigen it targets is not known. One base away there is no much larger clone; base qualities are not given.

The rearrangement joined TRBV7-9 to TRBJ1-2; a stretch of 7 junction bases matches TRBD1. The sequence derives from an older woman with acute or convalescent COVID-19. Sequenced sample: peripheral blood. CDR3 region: CASSLGGTAINGYTF. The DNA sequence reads TGTGCCAGCAGCTTAGGAGGGACAGCTATCAATGGCTACACCTTC. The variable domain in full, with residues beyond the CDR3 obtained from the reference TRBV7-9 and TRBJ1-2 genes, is DTGVSQNPRHKITKRGQNVTFRCDPISEHNRLYWYRQTLGQGPEFLTYFQNEAQLEKSRLLSDRFSAERPKGSFSTLEIQRTEQGDSAMYLCASSLGGTAINGYTFGSGTRLTVV.